This T cell receptor (beta chain) appears in the sequencing data of a study of Ad26.COV2.S vaccination and SARS-CoV-2 variants. Treatment denoted: around 19 received Ad26.COV2.S at low or high dose, single or two shots; about 5 received placebo; per-sample allocation not given. The investigators took samples on day 63 after the first vaccine or placebo injection. Of note for this clone: The antigen remains undetermined.

Assay used: immunoSEQ multiplex PCR; TCRdb lists only in-frame clones, some missing. The table includes a few hundred thousand clones, 75% to 95% detected once. Between the trimmed V and J ends, which lost 4 bases and 2 bases, there was a span of 18 bases. Germline loops: CDR1 LGHNA, CDR2 YSLEER. The CDR3 is 17 amino acids. Findings and limits, study-wide: Among vaccine recipients, spike-specific TCR breadth exceeded that of placebo recipients. Marked by substantial breadth, spike-specific CD8+ and CD4+ T cell responses were reportedly seen after vaccination.

The rearrangement uses TRBV4-3 and TRBJ2-1; perhaps TRBD2 as D (5 bases). The receptor's source is a person between 18 and 60 years old who received the Ad26.COV2.S COVID-19 vaccine or a placebo. The source was peripheral blood, collected in a trial of Ad26.COV2.S vaccine versus placebo. CDR3 coding DNA: TGCGCCAGCAGCCCCACCCTTAGCGACTCACCCTACAATGAGCAGTTCTTC. The encoded protein is CASSPTLSDSPYNEQFF.